This T cell receptor beta chain emerged from a study of blood T cell repertoires in COVID-19. Study processing details: Counts of nucleated cells, estimated from reference gene primer amplification, were obtained. Measured with immunoSEQ multiplex PCR; TCRdb has only the in-frame clones, and not every one. From that table come the V and J calls and clone size; the DNA was used to work out D and trimming. The sample has hundreds of thousands of clones, 75% to 85% seen once. V shed 4 bases and J 5 bases; nucleotides not matched to a gene: 4. This CDR3 is 13 amino acids long. This chain connects TRBV12-3 or TRBV12-4 to TRBJ1-1; 7 bases match TRBD1. The clonotype originates from a human donor in a cohort sampled during active COVID-19. Sequencing input: peripheral blood. CDR3 nucleotide sequence: TGTGCCAGCAGTTCCCAGGGGGGTACTGAAGCTTTCTTT. As protein: CASSSQGGTEAFF.